This TCR beta chain was recovered during a study of blood T cell repertoires in COVID-19. Turning to the study itself: COVID-19 samples collected from the United States, Italy and Spain covered acute and convalescent phases.

The CDR3 is 14 amino acids. Germline assignment: CDR1 MNHEY and CDR2 SMNVEV (reference sequence). V lost 5 bases, J lost 6 bases, and 6 bases stayed unmatched. In the original analysis: Amplification from reference gene primers served as the basis for estimated nucleated cell counts. Data came from immunoSEQ multiplex PCR; TCRdb stores just in-frame clones and leaves some out. The V and J calls and clone size come from that table; D and trimming were worked out from the DNA. Of 110,000 to 150,000 clones listed, 70% to 85% are singletons. V and J are TRBV27 and TRBJ2-2, with 7 bases identical to TRBD1. The receptor was isolated from a man aged 55-75 years with acute or convalescent COVID-19. Material: peripheral blood. CDR3: CASSPTQGPGELFF. As DNA, the CDR3 is TGTGCCAGCAGTCCTACACAGGGGCCCGGGGAGCTGTTTTTT.